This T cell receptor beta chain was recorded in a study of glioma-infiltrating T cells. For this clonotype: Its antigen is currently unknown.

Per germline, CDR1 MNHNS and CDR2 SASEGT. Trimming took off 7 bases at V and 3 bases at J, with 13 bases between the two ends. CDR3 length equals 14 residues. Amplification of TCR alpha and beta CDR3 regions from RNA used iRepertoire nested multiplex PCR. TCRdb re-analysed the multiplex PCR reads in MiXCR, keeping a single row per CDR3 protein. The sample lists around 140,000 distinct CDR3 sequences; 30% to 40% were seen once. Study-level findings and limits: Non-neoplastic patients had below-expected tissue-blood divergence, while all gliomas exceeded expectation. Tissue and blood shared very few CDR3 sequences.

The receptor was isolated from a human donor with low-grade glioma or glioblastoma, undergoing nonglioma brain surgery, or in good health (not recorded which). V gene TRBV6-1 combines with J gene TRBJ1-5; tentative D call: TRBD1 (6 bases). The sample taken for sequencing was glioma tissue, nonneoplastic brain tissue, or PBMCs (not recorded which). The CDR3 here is CASTDGQNNQPQHF. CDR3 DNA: TGTGCCAGCACCGACGGACAGAACAATCAGCCCCAGCATTTT.